These 17 T cell receptor beta chains share one sample of origin, sequenced in a study of T-cell reconstitution after alpha-beta-depleted transplantation in children. A library of TCRbeta sequences, prepared with unique molecular identifiers, was generated. TCRdb recomputed calls from the PCR reads with MiXCR, one row per CDR3 protein. In the table there are fewer than 550,000 distinct CDR3 sequences, 11% of which are singletons. This specimen was PBMCs from the stem cell graft donor, taken from the stem cell graft. The receptors come from a human donor who donated a stem cell graft to a child with acute myeloid leukemia.

There are a few counts of this clonotype. The CDR3 bases are TGCGCCAGCAGCAAGGACAGGGTAAACTATGGCTACACCTTC. Protein: CASSKDRVNYGYTF. The chain uses TRBV5-1 and TRBJ1-2; TRBD1 agrees at 8 bases. Unmatched junction bases numbered 4, after V lost 4 bases and J lost 2 bases. The length of the CDR3 is 14 residues. Germline assignment: CDR1 SGHRS and CDR2 YFSETQ.

V and J are TRBV12-3 or TRBV12-4 and TRBJ2-3; a weak D match, TRBD1 (8 bases). This CDR3 contains 16 residues. The V end was cut by 5 bases, the J end by 6 bases, with 21 bases between. CDR3 loop: CASSPPGQGLLDTQYF. CDR3 coding DNA: TGTGCCAGCAGTCCCCCCGGACAGGGACTATTGGATACGCAGTATTTT.

There are many counts of this clonotype. The J gene is TRBJ1-3, the V gene TRBV6-5; D may be TRBD1 (5 bases). In germline, CDR1 is MNHEY, CDR2 SVGAGI. The CDR3 runs 16 residues. V lost 2 bases and J 4 bases, leaving 15 bases between the germline ends. This CDR3 reads CASSYRVGERGNTIYF. The CDR3 coding sequence is TGTGCCAGCAGTTACCGAGTGGGGGAGCGCGGAAACACCATATATTTT.

The chain couples TRBV6-5 to TRBJ1-1; D is ambiguous. V lost 2 bases and J 5 bases, leaving 9 bases between the germline ends. CDR1 and CDR2 from the germline V gene are MNHEY and SVGAGI. The length of the CDR3 is 13 residues. The CDR3 spells CASSYGRETEAFF. For the CDR3, the DNA is TGTGCCAGCAGTTACGGACGGGAAACTGAAGCTTTCTTT.

This clonotype occurred a few times. The CDR3 protein is CASSPIQGKRKNIQYF. The CDR3 DNA reads as TGTGCCAGCAGCCCAATCCAGGGGAAACGCAAAAACATTCAGTACTTC. The chain joins TRBV28 to TRBJ2-4; D is possibly TRBD1 (6 bases). There are 16 residues in the CDR3. Germline assignment: CDR1 MDHEN and CDR2 SYDVKM. V was trimmed by 6 bases and J by 3 bases, leaving 18 bases between them.

The rearrangement links TRBV7-9 to TRBJ1-2, with D perhaps TRBD1 (6 bases). The ends were cut back, 1 base at V and 8 bases at J, with 11 bases in the middle. CDR1 and CDR2 (germline): SEHNR, FQNEAQ (reference sequence). This CDR3 spans 13 amino acids. The CDR3 bases are TGTGCCAGCAGCTTAGGACAGGTGGTCGGCTACACCTTC. Translated: CASSLGQVVGYTF.

This clonotype was counted ten times or more. The rearrangement joins TRBV15 to TRBJ2-4; the match to TRBD2 covers 9 bases. Germline CDR1 and CDR2: LNHNV and YYDKDF (reference sequence). The CDR3 sequence is 13 residues long. V was clipped by 3 bases and J by 6 bases; unmatched bases: 0. The DNA of the CDR3 is TGTGCCACCAGCAGGACTAGCGGAAACATTCAGTACTTC. Protein product: CATSRTSGNIQYF.

This clonotype occurred a few times. The chain links TRBV12-3 or TRBV12-4 to TRBJ2-3; 7 nucleotides align to TRBD2. The V and J ends lost 5 bases and 7 bases, in that order; junction bases with no gene match: 6. CDR3 length: 13 residues. The DNA for the CDR3 is TGTGCCAGCAGTACCCCCGGGACTAATACGCAGTATTTT. Amino acids: CASSTPGTNTQYF.

This clonotype was observed a few times. J is TRBJ1-2 and V is TRBV6-1; 11 bases agree with TRBD1. Germline lookup yields CDR1 MNHNS and CDR2 SASEGT. The CDR3 contains 15 residues. The trim removed 7 bases at V and 8 bases at J, leaving 12 bases unmatched. In DNA form, the CDR3 reads TGTGCCAGCACGATTGCCGGGACAGGGGGAGGAGGCTACACCTTC. As protein: CASTIAGTGGGGYTF.

This clonotype was found a few times. The chain recombines TRBV11-2 with TRBJ2-7; 9 nucleotides agree with TRBD2. The V gene's germline CDR1 is SGHAT and CDR2 FQNNGV. The CDR3 is 13 residues long. J gave up 7 bases and V 4 bases, and 5 bases lay outside the gene matches. The CDR3 DNA reads TGTGCCAGCAGCTCATCCCTAGCGGGGGAGCAGTACTTC. It encodes CASSSSLAGEQYF.

About this clonotype itself: Because the CDR3 is missing its conserved closing phenylalanine or tryptophan, this is likely a read error. V is TRBV11-1 and J is TRBJ2-5; 7 nucleotides agree with TRBD2. The length of the CDR3 is 15 residues. V shed 3 bases and J 5 bases; nucleotides not matched to a gene: 9. The V gene's germline CDR1 is SGHAT and CDR2 FQDESV (reference sequence). In DNA, the CDR3 is TGTGCCAGCAGCTTCTCCGGCGGGGGACGGGAGACCCAGTACTCC. Translation gives CASSFSGGGRETQYS.

The gene calls are TRBV5-1 and TRBJ2-3; D is unresolved. Germline values: CDR1 SGHRS, CDR2 YFSETQ. V dropped 6 bases and J dropped 2 bases, with 10 bases sitting between them. The CDR3 runs 13 residues. The CDR3 protein is CASTGALTDTQYF. In DNA, the CDR3 is TGCGCCAGCACCGGAGCCCTCACAGATACGCAGTATTTT.

This clonotype was observed a handful of times. This chain joins TRBV11-2 and TRBJ2-4, with 11 bases that match TRBD2. The CDR3 is 19 residues long. The V and J ends lost 0 bases and 1 base, in that order; junction bases with no gene match: 8. Germline loops: CDR1 SGHAT, CDR2 FQNNGV. The DNA for the CDR3 is TGTGCCAGCAGCTTAGAGGCTCTAGCGGGAGGTGGGGCCAAAAACATTCAGTACTTC. It yields the protein CASSLEALAGGGAKNIQYF.

This clonotype has more than one count but fewer than ten. The V gene is TRBV9, the J gene TRBJ2-1; no clear D gene. V lost 4 bases to trimming and J lost 2 bases, with 13 bases between them. Germline loops: CDR1 SGDLS, CDR2 YYNGEE. The CDR3 is 15 residues long. CDR3 DNA sequence: TGTGCCAGCAGCCCCGTGGGCAGGACCTACAATGAGCAGTTCTTC. Translation gives CASSPVGRTYNEQFF.

In its sample, this clonotype was seen a few times. The V and J genes are TRBV5-5 and TRBJ2-1; D tentatively fits TRBD1 or TRBD2 (6 bases each). The CDR3 is 16 residues long. CDR1 is SGHKS and CDR2 is YYEKEE in the germline V gene (reference sequence). V lost 4 bases, J lost 0 bases, and 14 bases lay in between. DNA for the CDR3: TGTGCCAGCAGCCGGGGGCAAGGTACCTCCTACAATGAGCAGTTCTTC. This translates into CASSRGQGTSYNEQFF.

This clonotype was seen at least ten times. This chain joins TRBV6-1 and TRBJ2-2; D uncertain. Trimming left V 1 base short and J 4 bases short, with 4 bases between. Germline V gene sequence: CDR1 MNHNS, CDR2 SASEGT. The CDR3 has 13 amino acids. The CDR3 DNA sequence: TGTGCCAGCAGTGAAGTCGGCACCGGGGAGCTGTTTTTT. Its translation: CASSEVGTGELFF.

The genes are TRBV9 and TRBJ2-5; no clear D. The CDR3 has 15 residues. Germline V gene data show CDR1 as SGDLS and CDR2 as YYNGEE. V was cut by 0 bases and J by 0 bases, with 9 bases left in between. The CDR3 bases are TGTGCCAGCAGCGTAGGGCTAACAAACCAAGAGACCCAGTACTTC. Protein product: CASSVGLTNQETQYF. The full variable domain, with the rest looked up from reference TRBV9 and TRBJ2-5, is DSGVTQTPKHLITATGQRVTLRCSPRSGDLSVYWYQQSLDQGLQFLIQYYNGEERAKGNILERFSAQQFPDLHSELNLSSLELGDSALYFCASSVGLTNQETQYFGPGTRLLVL.